This T cell receptor beta chain was obtained from a study of follicular helper T cells after annual influenza vaccination. Using immunoSEQ multiplex PCR, the repertoire was profiled, and TCRdb retains in-frame clones only, with some absent. The table lists 9,000 to 10,000 clones, roughly 90% of them singletons, with more than 0.4% in the top ten. Noted time point: 2015-2016 season, pre-vaccination. Trimming left V 3 bases short and J 5 bases short, with 16 bases between. The CDR3 length is 15 residues. Germline loops: CDR1 LNHDA, CDR2 SQIVND (reference sequence). Study-wide points: Only about 9.5-22% of analyzed cells yielded productive TCRB sequences. Successive annual vaccinations recalled a recurrent oligoclonal ICOS+CD38+ cTfh response with influenza-specific clonotypes.

On this clone itself: The antigen remains undetermined.

The sequence was obtained from an adult who received the influenza vaccine. The J gene is TRBJ1-1, the V gene TRBV19; D not certain. The specimen comprised CXCR5+ CD38- circulating T follicular helper cells from blood, sampled on the day of influenza vaccination. Subset meaning: circulating Tfh, non-naive CD4+CXCR5+PD-1+ (ICOS+CD38+ or ICOS-CD38-). The CDR3 here is CASSIGLRGGTEAFF. CDR3 sequence (DNA): TGTGCCAGTAGTATCGGTCTCAGAGGAGGAACTGAAGCTTTCTTT. Based on the CDR3 plus reference TRBV19 and TRBJ1-1, the full variable domain is DGGITQSPKYLFRKEGQNVTLSCEQNLNHDAMYWYRQDPGQGLRLIYYSQIVNDFQKGDIAEGYSVSREKKESFPLTVTSAQKNPTAFYLCASSIGLRGGTEAFFGQGTRLTVV.